These 26 T cell receptor beta chains originate from one sample sequenced in a study of T cell responses to AZD1222 COVID-19 vaccine. Data came from immunoSEQ multiplex PCR; TCRdb stores just in-frame clones and leaves some out. The table shows around 100,000 clones, with approximately 89% occurring only once. The source material was peripheral blood, sampled on day 0 of MenACWY control vaccination. These receptor sequences come from an adult in good health.

The J gene is TRBJ1-3, the V gene TRBV10-3; D call uncertain. Germline V gene data show CDR1 as ENHRY and CDR2 as SYGVKD. The V end was cut by 3 bases, the J end by 4 bases, with 10 bases between. The CDR3 contains 14 residues. The CDR3 here is CAISDHGVGNTIYF. DNA of the CDR3: TGTGCCATCAGTGATCACGGGGTCGGAAACACCATATATTTT.

The genes are TRBV19 and TRBJ2-7, with D possibly matching TRBD2 (5 bases). Germline values: CDR1 LNHDA, CDR2 SQIVND (reference sequence). This CDR3 contains 14 residues. V was trimmed by 5 bases and J by 0 bases, leaving 11 bases between them. This CDR3 is CASSPGNPSYEQYF. The CDR3, as DNA: TGTGCCAGTAGTCCCGGGAATCCCTCCTACGAGCAGTACTTC.

The CDR3 sequence: CASRYDYRGRGNEQFF. CDR3 sequence (DNA): TGTGCCAGCAGATACGATTACAGGGGGCGGGGGAATGAGCAGTTCTTC. This chain joins TRBV27 and TRBJ2-1, with 9 bases that match TRBD1. The V gene's germline CDR1 is MNHEY and CDR2 SMNVEV (reference sequence). This CDR3 is 16 amino acids long. Trimming removed 6 bases from V and 7 bases from J; junction bases left unmatched: 13.

The CDR3 sequence is CASSQFSGLNTDTQYF. CDR3 bases: TGCGCCAGCAGCCAATTTAGCGGCTTAAACACAGATACGCAGTATTTT. The chain joins TRBV4-3 to TRBJ2-3, with D possibly being TRBD2 (6 bases). Trimming took 2 bases from V and 2 from J, leaving 14 bases between them. CDR1 and CDR2 from the germline V gene are LGHNA and YSLEER. The length of the CDR3 is 16 residues.

The chain is built from TRBV5-1 and TRBJ2-7; D gene uncertain. The CDR3 contains 14 residues. Per the germline V gene, CDR1 is SGHRS and CDR2 is YFSETQ. Trimming left V 0 bases short and J 6 bases short, with 13 bases between. Here the CDR3 reads CASSLVTVGPEQYF. CDR3 sequence (DNA): TGCGCCAGCAGCTTGGTAACAGTAGGCCCCGAGCAGTACTTC.

This rearrangement joins TRBV6-2 or TRBV6-3 to TRBJ1-3; D may be TRBD1 (5 bases). Germline V gene sequence: CDR1 MNHEY, CDR2 SVGEGT. V was clipped by 3 bases and J by 0 bases, with 12 bases between them. There are 16 residues in the CDR3. The CDR3 sequence: CASSYDSESSGNTIYF. The CDR3 DNA reads TGTGCCAGCAGTTATGACAGCGAGAGCTCTGGAAACACCATATATTTT.

The chain combines TRBV4-3 with TRBJ2-3; D might be TRBD2 (6 bases). Germline loops: CDR1 LGHNA, CDR2 YSLEER. V lost 1 base to trimming and J lost 6 bases, with 11 bases between them. The CDR3 sequence is 14 residues long. CDR3 bases: TGCGCCAGCAGCCAAGCCTCAGGAGGGGATACGCAGTATTTT. Translation: CASSQASGGDTQYF.

J is TRBJ2-6 and V is TRBV19; the D is unclear. This CDR3 has 15 residues. Germline CDR1 LNHDA, CDR2 SQIVND (reference sequence). Trimming left V 3 bases short and J 2 bases short, with 8 bases between. CDR3 protein: CASSMANTGANVLTF. The DNA for the CDR3 is TGTGCCAGTAGTATGGCAAACACTGGGGCCAACGTCCTGACTTTC.

This clone was seen just once. The chain links TRBV19 to TRBJ1-1, with a weak D call TRBD1 (5 bases). V lost 4 bases and J lost 0, with 12 bases in between. The germline V gene has CDR1 LNHDA and CDR2 SQIVND (reference sequence). CDR3 length equals 15 residues. The CDR3 here is CASSSTGSMNTEAFF. DNA for the CDR3: TGTGCCAGTAGTAGTACAGGTAGCATGAACACTGAAGCTTTCTTT.

The chain recombines TRBV12-3 or TRBV12-4 with TRBJ2-7, with D hard to call. The CDR3 length is 12 residues. Between the trimmed V and J ends, which lost 4 bases and 0 bases, there was a span of 4 bases. CDR3 coding DNA: TGTGCCAGCAGTTCGAGCTCCTACGAGCAGTACTTC. This gives the protein CASSSSSYEQYF.

In this sample, this clone turned up once. This sequence joins TRBV19 and TRBJ2-1; the D is unclear. Germline values: CDR1 LNHDA, CDR2 SQIVND (reference sequence). The CDR3 length is 13 residues. The V end lost 3 bases, the J end lost 10 bases, and 13 bases lay between the germline ends. In DNA form, the CDR3 reads TGTGCCAGTAGTATTGAGCGAGCCGGGGAGCAGTTCTTC. This encodes CASSIERAGEQFF.

The gene calls are TRBV5-1 and TRBJ1-6; perhaps TRBD1 as D (5 bases). V was trimmed by 0 bases and J by 7 bases, leaving 11 bases between them. The CDR3 has 15 amino acids. The germline V gene encodes CDR1 SGHRS and CDR2 YFSETQ. The CDR3 spells CASSLVAGKNSPLHF. The CDR3 region has the DNA TGCGCCAGCAGCTTGGTGGCAGGGAAGAATTCACCCCTCCACTTT.

This clone has just one count. The J gene is TRBJ2-6, the V gene TRBV30; 7 bases agree with TRBD2. Trimming cost V 1 base and J 3 bases; bases outside gene matches: 6. CDR3 length: 16 amino acids. Per germline, CDR1 GTSNPN and CDR2 SVGIG (reference sequence). This CDR3 reads CAWSGGGAGGANVLTF. DNA of the CDR3: TGTGCCTGGAGTGGCGGGGGAGCAGGTGGGGCCAACGTCCTGACTTTC.

J is TRBJ2-4 and V is TRBV9; TRBD2 might be the D (7 bases). V was pared by 3 bases and J by 0 bases, with 16 bases between. This CDR3 has 17 amino acids. Per germline, CDR1 SGDLS and CDR2 YYNGEE. The CDR3 coding sequence is TGTGCCAGCAGCGAGGGGAGGGACACCTTAGCCAAAAACATTCAGTACTTC. This codes for CASSEGRDTLAKNIQYF.

The V gene is TRBV18, the J gene TRBJ1-2; no firm D call. CDR1 is KGHSH and CDR2 is LQKENI in the germline V gene. The CDR3 is 16 amino acids. The V end was cut by 0 bases, the J end by 4 bases, with 15 bases between. The chain's CDR3 is CASSPPEGSASYGYTF. Here the CDR3 DNA reads TGTGCCAGCTCACCACCTGAGGGATCAGCGTCCTATGGCTACACCTTC.

CDR3 amino acids: CASRSGATYNEQFF. DNA for the CDR3: TGTGCCAGCAGAAGCGGGGCTACCTACAATGAGCAGTTCTTC. The J gene is TRBJ2-1, the V gene TRBV6-5; 7 bases agree with TRBD2. Trimming at V came to 6 bases and at J to 2 bases, leaving 4 bases not matched to a gene. This CDR3 has 14 amino acids. Germline V gene data show CDR1 as MNHEY and CDR2 as SVGAGI.

The chain recombines TRBV19 with TRBJ1-4, with D uncertain. Germline CDR1 reads LNHDA; CDR2 reads SQIVND (reference sequence). Trimming removed 7 bases at V and 7 bases at J, with 13 bases between. This CDR3 contains 13 residues. CDR3 bases: TGTGCCAGTACCAGTAGGTTCGGTGAAAAACTGTTTTTT. This codes for CASTSRFGEKLFF.

This chain uses TRBV28 with TRBJ1-5; D perhaps matches TRBD1 (6 bases). CDR3 length: 12 residues. The germline V and J ends were trimmed by 7 bases and 6 bases, with 10 bases remaining between them. Per germline, CDR1 MDHEN and CDR2 SYDVKM. Written as DNA, the CDR3 is TGTGCCAGCAAGGCCAGGGGTCAGCCCCAGCATTTT. This codes for CASKARGQPQHF.

This clone came up once. The V call is TRBV5-8, the J call TRBJ1-4; tentative D call: TRBD1 (6 bases). Germline loops: CDR1 SGHTS, CDR2 YDEGEE. This CDR3 has 17 amino acids. V lost 2 bases and J 3 bases, leaving 17 bases between the germline ends. The CDR3 DNA follows: TGTGCCAGCAGCTTCGGACAGTCATCGATTTCTAATGAAAAACTGTTTTTT. Its translation is CASSFGQSSISNEKLFF.

V gene TRBV2 combines with J gene TRBJ2-1; the match to TRBD2 covers 12 bases. Per the germline V gene, CDR1 is SNHLY and CDR2 is FYNNEI. This CDR3 is 15 amino acids long. J gave up 9 bases and V 5 bases, and 8 bases lay outside the gene matches. The DNA for the CDR3 is TGTGCCAGCAGTTCCTCTAGCGGGGGGGTTGGTGAGCAGTTCTTC. Its protein is CASSSSSGGVGEQFF.

This sequence joins TRBV7-2 and TRBJ1-2, with D hard to call. The V gene lost 1 base and the J gene lost 7 bases, with 10 bases spanning the gap. Germline CDR1 SGHTA, CDR2 FQGNSA. This CDR3 has 13 amino acids. CDR3 residues: CASSLGWVSGYTF. In DNA form, the CDR3 reads TGTGCCAGCAGCTTAGGATGGGTGTCTGGCTACACCTTC.

The rearrangement joins TRBV25-1 to TRBJ1-1; 7 bases match TRBD1. The CDR3 has 15 residues. Trimming took 4 bases from V and 0 from J; bases not matched to a gene: 5. CDR1 and CDR2 (germline): MGHDK, SYGVNS. The CDR3 loop reads CASSGIQGVNTEAFF. In nucleotides, the CDR3 is TGTGCCAGCAGTGGGATCCAGGGGGTGAACACTGAAGCTTTCTTT.

The CDR3 reads CASSYSRQGNSPLHF. In DNA form, the CDR3 reads TGTGCCAGCAGTTACAGTCGACAGGGAAATTCACCCCTCCACTTT. V is TRBV6-5 and J is TRBJ1-6; 7 bases match TRBD1. Unmatched junction bases numbered 5, after V lost 2 bases and J lost 7 bases. From germline, CDR1 is MNHEY and CDR2 SVGAGI. This CDR3 is built from 15 residues.

The chain joins TRBV9 to TRBJ2-7, with unresolved D. V lost 0 bases and J lost 4, with 11 bases in between. The CDR3 is 14 amino acids. Looked up from germline, CDR1 is SGDLS and CDR2 is YYNGEE. The CDR3 here is CASSVGTGAYEQYF. CDR3 coding DNA: TGTGCCAGCAGCGTAGGTACGGGCGCGTACGAGCAGTACTTC.

The rearrangement uses TRBV10-3 and TRBJ1-2; TRBD1 aligns across 7 bases. The CDR3 has 13 residues. Looked up from germline, CDR1 is ENHRY and CDR2 is SYGVKD. With V trimmed by 4 bases and J by 8 bases, 7 bases remained unmatched. The CDR3 sequence is CAISGDRAEGYTF. In DNA form, the CDR3 reads TGTGCCATCAGTGGGGACAGAGCGGAGGGCTACACCTTC.

The genes are TRBV28 and TRBJ1-3; 12 bases fit TRBD1. V was pared by 4 bases and J by 8 bases, with 6 bases of the junction left unmatched. This CDR3 contains 15 residues. Germline CDR1 reads MDHEN; CDR2 reads SYDVKM. The CDR3 DNA reads TGTGCCAGCAGTTCCCGGGGACAGGGGGCTGACACCATATATTTT. Amino acids: CASSSRGQGADTIYF.